The clone carrying this T cell receptor (beta chain) was observed a handful of times. The data were taken from a study of T cell responses to AZD1222 COVID-19 vaccine. Only in-frame clones appear in the TCRdb table, and some are missing; sequencing was by immunoSEQ multiplex PCR. The profile covers about 120,000 clones, with 75% to 90% appearing a single time and about 6% taken by the ten largest. CDR3 length: 16 residues. Germline CDR1 reads SGHNT; CDR2 reads YENEEA. The ends lost 4 bases at V and 7 bases at J; junction bases unmatched: 10. The input for sequencing was peripheral blood, taken on day 0 of AZD1222 vaccination. The origin of this receptor is an adult in good health. V and J are TRBV11-3 and TRBJ1-6, with 7 bases that match TRBD1. The CDR3 region is CASSWGAGGVNSPLHF. CDR3 bases: TGTGCCAGCAGCTGGGGGGCAGGGGGAGTGAATTCACCCCTCCACTTT.